This passage covers 12 T cell receptor beta chains from one sample sequenced in a study of blood T cell repertoires in COVID-19. Here immunoSEQ multiplex PCR was the method, and the copy in TCRdb shows in-frame clones only, minus some. Seen here are about 150,000 clones, roughly 79% observed once, and the top ten hold approximately 9.1%. The sample consisted of peripheral blood. These TCRs come from a woman aged 55-75 years with active or convalescent COVID-19.

The chain joins TRBV27 to TRBJ2-2, with a tentative D call TRBD1 (5 bases). The CDR3 sequence is 16 residues long. Germline V gene lookup returns CDR1 MNHEY and CDR2 SMNVEV (reference sequence). V gave up 7 bases and J gave up 4 bases, with 19 bases separating them. CDR3 amino acids: CASIGTRKGSTGELFF. DNA for the CDR3: TGTGCCAGCATAGGCACAAGGAAGGGGTCCACCGGGGAGCTGTTTTTT.

As regards this clone: This specimen includes other DNA sequences encoding the same CDR3. The gene calls are TRBV5-1 and TRBJ2-7; 9 bases are a match to TRBD2. Unmatched junction bases numbered 5, after V lost 0 bases and J lost 4 bases. Per germline, CDR1 SGHRS and CDR2 YFSETQ. The CDR3 has 15 amino acids. The CDR3 sequence is CASSLDAGGPYEQYF. In nucleotides, the CDR3 is TGCGCCAGCAGCTTGGATGCGGGAGGGCCTTACGAGCAGTACTTC.

The rearrangement joins TRBV7-3 to TRBJ2-2; 14 nucleotides line up with TRBD2. V gave up 0 bases and J gave up 5 bases; unmatched junction bases: 5. The CDR3 spans 18 residues. Germline lookup yields CDR1 SGHTA and CDR2 FQGTGA. The CDR3, as DNA: TGTGCCAGCAGCTTAACGGGACTAGCGGGAGCAAGGACCGGGGAGCTGTTTTTT. Amino acids: CASSLTGLAGARTGELFF.

The chain joins TRBV5-1 to TRBJ1-5, with TRBD1 as a possible D gene (5 bases). This CDR3 contains 14 residues. The V gene's germline CDR1 is SGHRS and CDR2 YFSETQ. The ends were cut back, 3 bases at V and 4 bases at J, with 11 bases in the middle. The CDR3 nucleotides read TGCGCCAGCAGCTCAATGGGGGGGAATCAGCCCCAGCATTTT. Protein: CASSSMGGNQPQHF.

The V gene is TRBV11-3, the J gene TRBJ2-7; 9 bases are shared with TRBD1. The CDR3 sequence is 16 residues long. The germline V gene encodes CDR1 SGHNT and CDR2 YENEEA. The ends lost 0 bases at V and 3 bases at J; junction bases unmatched: 6. CDR3 amino acids: CASSLERDREFYEQYV. The CDR3 region has the DNA TGTGCCAGCAGCTTAGAGAGGGACAGGGAATTCTACGAGCAGTACGTC.

This sequence joins TRBV27 and TRBJ2-7, with TRBD1 matching over 8 bases. The CDR3 spans 21 residues. CDR1 is MNHEY, CDR2 SMNVEV, per germline (reference sequence). Trimming cost V 8 bases and J 1 base; bases outside gene matches: 28. The chain's CDR3 is CASYLFCIPTRGDRTSYEQYV. The CDR3 DNA is TGTGCCAGCTATCTGTTCTGCATTCCGACTCGAGGGGACAGGACATCCTACGAGCAGTACGTC.

The rearrangement links TRBV21-1 to TRBJ2-3; the table's D call, TRBD2, was not checked against the DNA. TRBV21-1 is designated a pseudogene. This CDR3 region has 17 residues. The CDR3 DNA follows: TGTGCCAGCAGCATCCGGAAGCGGGAGGGGCGCCCAGATACGCAGTATTTT. It codes for CASSIRKREGRPDTQYF.

The chain is built from TRBV6-5 and TRBJ2-7, with 7 bases matching TRBD1. CDR1 is MNHEY, CDR2 SVGAGI, per germline. CDR3 length: 13 amino acids. V gave up 4 bases and J gave up 4 bases; unmatched junction bases: 4. Here the CDR3 reads CASSLGQNYEQYF. CDR3 sequence (DNA): TGTGCCAGCAGTTTGGGACAGAATTACGAGCAGTACTTC.

This sequence joins TRBV5-1 and TRBJ2-5, with 11 bases lining up with TRBD2. The CDR3 covers 16 residues. With V trimmed by 0 bases and J by 2 bases, 3 bases remained unmatched. Germline V gene sequence: CDR1 SGHRS, CDR2 YFSETQ. The CDR3 is CASSLAGTSGQETQYF. The CDR3 DNA reads as TGCGCCAGCAGCTTGGCCGGGACTAGCGGACAAGAGACCCAGTACTTC. Filled out from reference TRBV5-1 and TRBJ2-5, the complete variable domain reads KAGVTQTPRYLIKTRGQQVTLSCSPISGHRSVSWYQQTPGQGLQFLFEYFSETQRNKGNFPGRFSGRQFSNSRSEMNVSTLELGDSALYLCASSLAGTSGQETQYFGPGTRLLVL.

This clone occurred a few times. This chain links TRBV12-5 with TRBJ2-3; D may be TRBD2 (6 bases). CDR1 LGHNT and CDR2 FRNRAP come from the germline V gene. There are 16 residues in the CDR3. Deletions cut 4 bases from V and 1 base from J, with 15 bases between. CDR3 protein: CASGSITGTGTDTQYF. In DNA form, the CDR3 reads TGTGCTAGTGGTTCCATAACTGGGACTGGCACAGATACGCAGTATTTT. The entire variable domain, with the rest obtained from reference TRBV12-5 and TRBJ2-3, is as follows: DARVTQTPRHKVTEMGQEVTMRCQPILGHNTVFWYRQTMMQGLELLAYFRNRAPLDDSGMPKDRFSAEMPDATLATLKIQPSEPRDSAVYFCASGSITGTGTDTQYFGPGTRLTVL.

The CDR3 DNA follows: TGTGCCAGCAGTGAAGGGCGGGAGACCCAGTACTTC. This gives the protein CASSEGRETQYF. The chain has TRBV2 and TRBJ2-5, with no clear D. The V gene lost 1 base and the J gene lost 5 bases, with 5 bases spanning the gap. The CDR3 loop spans 12 amino acids. Germline CDR1 is SNHLY and CDR2 is FYNNEI.

The CDR3 DNA is TGTGCCAGCAGCACAGGGGGAAACGGGGCTTTCTTT. Amino acid sequence: CASSTGGNGAFF. This rearrangement joins TRBV5-6 to TRBJ1-1; 8 nucleotides align to TRBD1. Germline V CDR1 and CDR2: SGHDT, YYEEEE. V lost 4 bases, J lost 11 bases, and 7 bases stayed unmatched. The CDR3 loop spans 12 amino acids. Supplemented by reference TRBV5-6 and TRBJ1-1, the full variable domain reads DAGVTQSPTHLIKTRGQQVTLRCSPKSGHDTVSWYQQALGQGPQFIFQYYEEEERQRGNFPDRFSGHQFPNYSSELNVNALLLGDSALYLCASSTGGNGAFFGQGTRLTVV.